This T cell receptor (beta chain) is drawn from a study of T cell responses to AZD1222 COVID-19 vaccine. Study-level background: Samples with a second dose at about 4 or about 12 weeks were pooled together.

The CDR3 is 15 amino acids. V was trimmed by 7 bases and J by 6 bases, leaving 19 bases between them. Germline CDR1 and CDR2: LNHDA and SQIVND (reference sequence). In its sample, this clone was seen once. Its antigen remains unidentified. The data were produced by immunoSEQ multiplex PCR, yet TCRdb's version contains in-frame clones alone and is incomplete. The sample lists 100,000 to 120,000 clones; about 87% were seen once. Whole-study results and caveats: Females outnumbered males among donors, who were mostly white British; clonal diversity was possibly underestimated.

The TCR sequence derives from an adult in good health. This chain links TRBV19 with TRBJ2-1; no clear D gene. The input for sequencing was peripheral blood, taken on day 0 of AZD1222 vaccination. CDR3 sequence (DNA): TGTGCCAGTACAGACTCAGACCTAGGTTTCAATGAGCAGTTCTTC. This gives the protein CASTDSDLGFNEQFF.